The rows below give T cell receptor beta chains drawn from one sample of a study of T-cell reconstitution after alpha-beta-depleted transplantation in children. Via MiXCR, TCRdb re-called the PCR reads, giving one row per CDR3 protein. The repertoire consists of about 410,000 distinct CDR3 sequences, with 20% occurring once and the leading ten covering 3.5% to 4%. The material was PBMCs from the stem cell graft donor, obtained from the stem cell graft. These TCRs come from a human donor who donated a stem cell graft to a child with acute myeloid leukemia. Each CDR3 is given without its conserved first and last residue. The D gene is left open where the match is weak.

J,V,D,CDR3
TRBJ2-1,TRBV24-1,-,ATSDVEGVSNEQF
TRBJ1-5,TRBV20-1,-,SATDGYNQPQH
TRBJ2-1,TRBV28,-,ASSPAGAGNEQF
TRBJ2-7,TRBV20-1,TRBD2,SAQTSGRLGSYEQY
TRBJ2-1,TRBV5-1,TRBD2,ASSFSVAGGLNEQF
TRBJ2-3,TRBV15,TRBD2,ATSRASETGLAGGYTDTQY
TRBJ2-7,TRBV4-3,-,ASSQDVLGFYEQY
TRBJ2-3,TRBV20-1,-,SARDQGISDTQY
TRBJ2-5,TRBV3-1,-,ASSYVHNGPKETQY
TRBJ2-3,TRBV20-1,TRBD1,SAKGTADTQY
TRBJ1-6,TRBV4-1,TRBD1,ASSQDSGTGGSPLH
TRBJ2-2,TRBV6-1,-,ASRPRGGPGELF
TRBJ2-1,TRBV29-1,TRBD2,SVDGLADNEQF
TRBJ2-2,TRBV24-1,-,ATSDFSSQNTGELF
TRBJ2-7,TRBV28,TRBD2,ASSPGLAYLSSYEQY
TRBJ2-1,TRBV6-2/TRBV6-3,TRBD2,ASSTRGLSSGFSYNEQF
TRBJ2-7,TRBV7-9,-,ASSLNPSIYEQY
TRBJ2-5,TRBV6-5,TRBD1,ASSYLTGGQETQY
TRBJ2-3,TRBV29-1,TRBD2,SATSSGRGADTQY
TRBJ2-7,TRBV29-1,-,SVRTSYEQY
TRBJ2-3,TRBV20-1,-,SARDPRGGRVQY
TRBJ2-3,TRBV20-1,TRBD2,SALLAEKSDTQY
TRBJ2-2,TRBV24-1,-,ATSDAAIWGNTGELF
TRBJ2-3,TRBV20-1,-,SARMGSTDTQY
TRBJ2-1,TRBV20-1,-,SAQESSREQF
TRBJ2-6,TRBV20-1,-,SAVEVKLLFGANVLT
TRBJ2-1,TRBV5-6,TRBD2,ASTEGTSGNYNEQF
TRBJ2-1,TRBV12-3/TRBV12-4,TRBD2,ASSPSTSREPF
TRBJ1-4,TRBV12-3/TRBV12-4,-,ASTPGGRQNEKLF
TRBJ2-1,TRBV29-1,TRBD2,SVGTRSPNEQF
TRBJ1-2,TRBV10-3,-,AISESSHNYGYT
TRBJ2-6,TRBV29-1,-,SVKTSGANVLT